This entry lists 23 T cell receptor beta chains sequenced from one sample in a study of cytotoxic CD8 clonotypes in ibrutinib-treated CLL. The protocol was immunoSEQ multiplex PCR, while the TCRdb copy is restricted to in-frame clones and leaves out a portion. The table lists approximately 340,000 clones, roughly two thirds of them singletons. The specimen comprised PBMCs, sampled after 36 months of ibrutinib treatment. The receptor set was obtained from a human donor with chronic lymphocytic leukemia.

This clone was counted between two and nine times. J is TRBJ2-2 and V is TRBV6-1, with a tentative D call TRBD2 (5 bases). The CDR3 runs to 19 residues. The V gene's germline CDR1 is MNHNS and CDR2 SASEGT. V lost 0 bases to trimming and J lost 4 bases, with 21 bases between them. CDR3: CASSEATRLGWRRTGELFF. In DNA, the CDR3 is TGTGCCAGCAGTGAAGCAACTAGATTGGGGTGGAGGCGCACCGGGGAGCTGTTTTTT.

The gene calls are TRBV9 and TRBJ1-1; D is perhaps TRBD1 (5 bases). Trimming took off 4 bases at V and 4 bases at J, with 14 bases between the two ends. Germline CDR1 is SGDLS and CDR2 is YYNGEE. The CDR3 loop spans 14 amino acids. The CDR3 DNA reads TGTGCCAGCAGCCCCTGGCCCAGGGTCACTGAAGCTTTCTTT. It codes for CASSPWPRVTEAFF. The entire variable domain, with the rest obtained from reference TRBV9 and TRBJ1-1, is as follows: DSGVTQTPKHLITATGQRVTLRCSPRSGDLSVYWYQQSLDQGLQFLIQYYNGEERAKGNILERFSAQQFPDLHSELNLSSLELGDSALYFCASSPWPRVTEAFFGQGTRLTVV.

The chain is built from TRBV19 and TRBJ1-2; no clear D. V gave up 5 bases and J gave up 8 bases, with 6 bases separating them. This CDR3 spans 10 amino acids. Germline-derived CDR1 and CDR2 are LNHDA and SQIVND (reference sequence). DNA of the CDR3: TGTGCCAGTAGTGGGCTAGGCTACACCTTC. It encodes CASSGLGYTF.

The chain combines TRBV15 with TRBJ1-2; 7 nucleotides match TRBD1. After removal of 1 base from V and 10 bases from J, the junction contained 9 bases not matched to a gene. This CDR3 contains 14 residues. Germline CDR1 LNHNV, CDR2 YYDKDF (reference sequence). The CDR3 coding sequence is TGTGCCACCAGCAGAGGTTTGACAGGGCGGGACTACACCTTC. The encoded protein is CATSRGLTGRDYTF.

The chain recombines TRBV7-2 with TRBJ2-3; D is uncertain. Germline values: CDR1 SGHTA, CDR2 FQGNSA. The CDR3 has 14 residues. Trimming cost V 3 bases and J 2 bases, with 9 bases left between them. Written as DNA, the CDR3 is TGTGCCAGCAGCTTTTTACAGAACACAGATACGCAGTATTTT. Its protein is CASSFLQNTDTQYF. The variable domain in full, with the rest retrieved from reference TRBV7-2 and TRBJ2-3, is GAGVSQSPSNKVTEKGKDVELRCDPISGHTALYWYRQSLGQGLEFLIYFQGNSAPDKSGLPSDRFSAERTGGSVSTLTIQRTQQEDSAVYLCASSFLQNTDTQYFGPGTRLTVL.

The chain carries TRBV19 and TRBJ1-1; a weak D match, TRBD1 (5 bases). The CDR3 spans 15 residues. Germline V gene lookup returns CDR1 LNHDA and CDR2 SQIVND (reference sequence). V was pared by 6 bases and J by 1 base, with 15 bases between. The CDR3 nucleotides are TGTGCCAGTAGCCTACTCGGGGGTCGGAACACTGAAGCTTTCTTT. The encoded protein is CASSLLGGRNTEAFF.

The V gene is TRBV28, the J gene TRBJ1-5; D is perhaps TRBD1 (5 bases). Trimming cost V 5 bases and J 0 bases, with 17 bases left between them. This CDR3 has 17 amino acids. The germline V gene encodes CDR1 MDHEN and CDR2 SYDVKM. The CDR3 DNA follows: TGTGCCAGCAGTGCCGATTTGGGGGGATATAGCAATCAGCCCCAGCATTTT. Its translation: CASSADLGGYSNQPQHF.

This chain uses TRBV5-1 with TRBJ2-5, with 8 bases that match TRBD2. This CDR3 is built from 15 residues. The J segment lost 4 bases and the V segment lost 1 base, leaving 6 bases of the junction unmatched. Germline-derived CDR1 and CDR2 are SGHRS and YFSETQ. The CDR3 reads CASSLRGGLGETQYF. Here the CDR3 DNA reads TGCGCCAGCAGCTTGCGGGGGGGCCTTGGAGAGACCCAGTACTTC.

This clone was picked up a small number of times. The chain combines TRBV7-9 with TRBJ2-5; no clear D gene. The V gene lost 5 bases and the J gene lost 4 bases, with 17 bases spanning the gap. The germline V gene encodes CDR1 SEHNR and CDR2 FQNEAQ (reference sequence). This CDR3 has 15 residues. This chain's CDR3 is CASSTRPELGETQYF. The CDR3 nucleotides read TGTGCCAGCAGCACCCGGCCCGAACTGGGAGAGACCCAGTACTTC.

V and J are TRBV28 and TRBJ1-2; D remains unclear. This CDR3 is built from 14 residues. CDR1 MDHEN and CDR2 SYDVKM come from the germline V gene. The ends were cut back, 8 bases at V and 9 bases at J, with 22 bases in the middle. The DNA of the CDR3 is TGTGCCAGCGTTGGCGTCGGGTCCCCCAGACGCTACACCTTC. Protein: CASVGVGSPRRYTF.

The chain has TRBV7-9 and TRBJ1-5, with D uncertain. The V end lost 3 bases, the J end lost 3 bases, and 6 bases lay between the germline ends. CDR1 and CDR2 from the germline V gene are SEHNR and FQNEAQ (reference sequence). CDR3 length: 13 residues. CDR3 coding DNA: TGTGCCAGCAGCTTTGGCCACAATCAGCCCCAGCATTTT. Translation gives CASSFGHNQPQHF. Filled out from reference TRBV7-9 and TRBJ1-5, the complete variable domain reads DTGVSQNPRHKITKRGQNVTFRCDPISEHNRLYWYRQTLGQGPEFLTYFQNEAQLEKSRLLSDRFSAERPKGSFSTLEIQRTEQGDSAMYLCASSFGHNQPQHFGDGTRLSIL.

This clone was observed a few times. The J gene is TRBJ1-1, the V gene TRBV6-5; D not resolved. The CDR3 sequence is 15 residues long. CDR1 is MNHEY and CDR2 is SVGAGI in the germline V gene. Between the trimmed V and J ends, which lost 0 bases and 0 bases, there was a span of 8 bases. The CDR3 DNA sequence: TGTGCCAGCAGTTACTCGAGGCGGATGAACACTGAAGCTTTCTTT. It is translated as CASSYSRRMNTEAFF.

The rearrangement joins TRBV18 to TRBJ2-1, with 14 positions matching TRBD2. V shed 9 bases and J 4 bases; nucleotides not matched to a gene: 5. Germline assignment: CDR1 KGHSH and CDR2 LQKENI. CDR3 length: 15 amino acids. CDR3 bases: TGTGCCAGTTCCAGGACTAGCGGGGGGTACAATGAGCAGTTCTTC. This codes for CASSRTSGGYNEQFF.

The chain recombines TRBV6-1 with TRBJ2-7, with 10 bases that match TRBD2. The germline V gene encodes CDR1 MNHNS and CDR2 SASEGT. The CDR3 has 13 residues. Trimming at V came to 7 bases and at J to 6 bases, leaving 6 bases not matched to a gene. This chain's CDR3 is CASKGLAGVEQYF. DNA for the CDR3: TGTGCCAGCAAGGGGCTAGCGGGGGTCGAGCAGTACTTC.

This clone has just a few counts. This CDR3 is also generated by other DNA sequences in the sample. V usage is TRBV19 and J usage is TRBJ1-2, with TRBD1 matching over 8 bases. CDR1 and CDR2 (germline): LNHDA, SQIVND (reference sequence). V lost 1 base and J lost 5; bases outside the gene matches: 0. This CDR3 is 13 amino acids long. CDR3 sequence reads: CASSIGQGYGYTF. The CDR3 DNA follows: TGTGCCAGTAGTATAGGACAGGGGTATGGCTACACCTTC.

The CDR3 region is CASSINGGRQNIQYF. CDR3 bases: TGTGCCAGTAGTATTAACGGGGGGCGGCAAAACATTCAGTACTTC. This chain joins TRBV19 and TRBJ2-4; the D gene is possibly TRBD2 (7 bases). Germline CDR1 LNHDA, CDR2 SQIVND (reference sequence). This CDR3 is built from 15 residues. The V end was cut by 3 bases, the J end by 5 bases, with 14 bases between.

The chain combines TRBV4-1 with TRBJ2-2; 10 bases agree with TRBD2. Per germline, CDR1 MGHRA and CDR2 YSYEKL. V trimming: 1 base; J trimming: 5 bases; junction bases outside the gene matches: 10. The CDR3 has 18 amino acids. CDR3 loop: CASSQGILAGKGTGELFF. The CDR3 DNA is TGCGCCAGCAGCCAAGGAATACTAGCGGGAAAGGGGACCGGGGAGCTGTTTTTT.

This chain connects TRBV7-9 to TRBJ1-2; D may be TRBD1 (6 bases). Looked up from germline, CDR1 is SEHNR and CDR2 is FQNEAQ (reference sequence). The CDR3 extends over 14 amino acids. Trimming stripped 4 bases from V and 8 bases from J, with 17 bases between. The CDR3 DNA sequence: TGTGCCAGCAGCTCTGGGGTTACAGGGAGCGGCTACACCTTC. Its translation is CASSSGVTGSGYTF. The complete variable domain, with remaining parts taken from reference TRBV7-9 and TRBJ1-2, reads DTGVSQNPRHKITKRGQNVTFRCDPISEHNRLYWYRQTLGQGPEFLTYFQNEAQLEKSRLLSDRFSAERPKGSFSTLEIQRTEQGDSAMYLCASSSGVTGSGYTFGSGTRLTVV.

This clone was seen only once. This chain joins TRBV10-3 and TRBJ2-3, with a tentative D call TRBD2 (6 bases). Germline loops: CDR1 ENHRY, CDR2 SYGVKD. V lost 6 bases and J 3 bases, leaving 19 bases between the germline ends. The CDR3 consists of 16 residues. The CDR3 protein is CAIRHDSGAGTDTQYF. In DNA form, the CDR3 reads TGTGCCATCAGGCACGATAGCGGAGCAGGAACAGATACGCAGTATTTT.

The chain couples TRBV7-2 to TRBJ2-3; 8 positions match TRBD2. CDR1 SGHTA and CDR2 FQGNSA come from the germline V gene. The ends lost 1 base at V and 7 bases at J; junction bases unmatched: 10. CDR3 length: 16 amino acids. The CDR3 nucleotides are TGTGCCAGCAGCTTAGAGCGCGGGGGGTCTCGACATACGCAGTATTTT. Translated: CASSLERGGSRHTQYF.

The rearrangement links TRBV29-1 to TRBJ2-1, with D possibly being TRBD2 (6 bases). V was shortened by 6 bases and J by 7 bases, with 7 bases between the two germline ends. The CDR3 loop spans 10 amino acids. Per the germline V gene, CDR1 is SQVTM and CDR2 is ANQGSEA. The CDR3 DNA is TGCAGCGTGGGAGGTAATGAGCAGTTCTTC. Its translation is CSVGGNEQFF.

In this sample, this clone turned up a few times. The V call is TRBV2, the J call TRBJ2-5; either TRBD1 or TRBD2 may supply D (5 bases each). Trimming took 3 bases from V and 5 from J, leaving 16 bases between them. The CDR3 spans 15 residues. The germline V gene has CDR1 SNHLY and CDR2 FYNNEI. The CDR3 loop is CASSDGVARVETQYF. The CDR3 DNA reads TGTGCCAGCAGTGACGGGGTTGCCAGGGTCGAGACCCAGTACTTC.

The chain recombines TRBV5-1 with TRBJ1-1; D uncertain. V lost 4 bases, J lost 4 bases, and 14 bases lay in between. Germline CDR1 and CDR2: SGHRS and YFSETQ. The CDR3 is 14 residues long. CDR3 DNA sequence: TGCGCCAGCAGCACTGGCCTGATGATCACTGAAGCTTTCTTT. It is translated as CASSTGLMITEAFF.